This is a list of T cell receptor beta chains from one sample in a study of blood T cells in healthy people across ages. TCRdb reprocessed the 5' RACE reads with MiXCR, giving one entry per CDR3 protein. Among around 940,000 distinct CDR3 sequences listed, around 54% were seen once. Material for sequencing was blood. The receptor set was obtained from a woman between 55 and 75 years old in good health. CDR3s include the opening cysteine and the closing phenylalanine or tryptophan. Each record gives: V gene, D gene, clone size, J gene, CDR3 DNA, CDR3 protein. A D gene is named only where the DNA matches it firmly. Clone size appears in some rows only: once, few, many, or a class for an expanded clone.

TRBV6-2/TRBV6-3	-	-	TRBJ2-6	TGTGCCAGCAGTGGGGGAGGTGGGGCCAACGTCCTGACTTTC	CASSGGGGANVLTF
TRBV6-1	-	many	TRBJ2-3	TGTGCCAGCAGTGAAGCGCGGGCAGATACGCAGTATTTT	CASSEARADTQYF
TRBV6-6	-	once	TRBJ2-2	TGTGCCAGCAGCCTAGACCGGGTAGCGGACACCGGGGAGCTGTTTTTT	CASSLDRVADTGELFF
TRBV2	-	few	TRBJ2-5	TGTGCCAGCAGTGAACGACAGGCTTGGCAGACCCAGTACTTC	CASSERQAWQTQYF
TRBV28	TRBD2	-	TRBJ2-7	TGTGCCAGCAGCACGATTAGCGGGAGCTCCTACGAGCAGTACTTC	CASSTISGSSYEQYF
TRBV4-3	-	few	TRBJ1-4	TGCGCCAGCAGCCAGGGACTAAATGAAAAACTGTTTTTT	CASSQGLNEKLFF
TRBV4-1	-	-	TRBJ2-7	TGCGCCAGCAGCCAAGCTCCGGGCTACGAGCAGTACTTC	CASSQAPGYEQYF
TRBV30	-	-	TRBJ1-2	TGTGCCTGGAGTGTACTACGGGGGGTCGATGGCTACACCTTC	CAWSVLRGVDGYTF
TRBV6-2/TRBV6-3	TRBD2	few	TRBJ2-3	TGTGCCAGCAGTCGTTTGGGTCGACCGGGACTAGCGGTAGATACGCAGTATTTT	CASSRLGRPGLAVDTQYF
TRBV6-2/TRBV6-3	-	-	TRBJ1-2	TGTGCCAGCAGTTCCTTGGAACAGAGATATAACTATGGCTACACCTTC	CASSSLEQRYNYGYTF
TRBV29-1	-	-	TRBJ2-3	TGCAGCGTTGGAGGGGGGGGCACAGATACGCAGTATTTT	CSVGGGGTDTQYF
TRBV4-3	-	-	TRBJ2-5	TGCGCCAGCAGCCCTACTACCGGTGTCGGTGAGACCCAGTACTTC	CASSPTTGVGETQYF
TRBV29-1	-	-	TRBJ2-3	TGCAGCGTTGGGGAGGGGGCGAGGGCAGATACGCAGTATTTT	CSVGEGARADTQYF
TRBV20-1	TRBD2	-	TRBJ2-1	TGCAGTGCTAGAGATCCGGGACTACAAGGGGAGCAGTTCTTC	CSARDPGLQGEQFF
TRBV7-2	-	-	TRBJ2-7	TGTGCCAGCAGCTTTCTTTTTTTTGGGGGCGAGCAGTACTTC	CASSFLFFGGEQYF
TRBV20-1	-	-	TRBJ2-1	TGCAGTGCTAGAGATCAGTGGCAGCTAAGGGAGCAGTTCTTC	CSARDQWQLREQFF
TRBV27	-	-	TRBJ2-7	TGTGCCAGCAGTTTATCCCGAAAGCATACCTACGTCGAGCAGTACTTC	CASSLSRKHTYVEQYF
TRBV3-1	-	-	TRBJ2-5	TGTGCCAGCAGCCAACCAGGCCGGGAGAACCAAGAGACCCAGTACTTC	CASSQPGRENQETQYF
TRBV25-1	TRBD2	few	TRBJ2-7	TGTGCCAGCAGCGATAGCGGGAGCTTCTACGAGCAGTACTTC	CASSDSGSFYEQYF
TRBV29-1	-	few	TRBJ2-1	TGCAGCGTTGTAGGGGCACAGGTCAATGAGCAGTTCTTC	CSVVGAQVNEQFF
TRBV11-2	TRBD2	once	TRBJ2-3	TGTGCCAGCAGCCTCCGGGGGACTAGCGGGGGGAGGGATACGCAGTATTTT	CASSLRGTSGGRDTQYF
TRBV20-1	-	few	TRBJ2-4	TGCAGTGCTAGACCATATACAGCCAAAAACATTCAGTACTTC	CSARPYTAKNIQYF
TRBV29-1	-	-	TRBJ2-5	TGCAGCAAGAGGACCGGCGAGACCCAGTACTTC	CSKRTGETQYF
TRBV29-1	-	few	TRBJ2-7	TGCAGCGTTAAACTAGCCTACGAGCAGTACTTC	CSVKLAYEQYF
TRBV24-1	TRBD1	once	TRBJ2-7	TGTGCCACCAGGGGACAGGCCGGCTTCGAGCAGTACTTC	CATRGQAGFEQYF
TRBV5-1	-	-	TRBJ2-1	TGCGCCGGCAGCAATCTCTTGTCTAGCAACTCCTACAATGAGCAGTTCTTC	CAGSNLLSSNSYNEQFF
TRBV10-3	-	-	TRBJ2-7	TGTGCCATCAGAACCGAAAGGAATGAGCAGTACTTC	CAIRTERNEQYF
TRBV20-1	TRBD2	-	TRBJ2-1	TGCAAACTCCGGGTCAGCGGGAGGAGGGAGCAGTTCTTC	CKLRVSGRREQFF
TRBV27	TRBD2	-	TRBJ2-7	TGTGCCAGCAGCTGGACTAGCGGGCGCGAGCAGTACTTC	CASSWTSGREQYF
TRBV9	-	-	TRBJ1-2	TGTGCCAGCAGCGTAGAAAGACATGGCTACACCTTC	CASSVERHGYTF
TRBV24-1	-	-	TRBJ2-3	TGTGCCACCAGCCCAGCTAGCACAGATACGCAGTATTTT	CATSPASTDTQYF
TRBV4-2	-	-	TRBJ2-3	TGTGCCAGCGGTACGGTTAGCACAGATACGCAGTATTTT	CASGTVSTDTQYF
TRBV5-1	-	-	TRBJ2-5	TGCGCCAGCAGCCCTTCAAGGCCAGGGACAGAGACCCAGTACTTC	CASSPSRPGTETQYF
TRBV29-1	-	-	TRBJ1-2	TGCAGCGTAGGGAAAGGAGATAATGGCTACACCTTC	CSVGKGDNGYTF
TRBV18	-	-	TRBJ2-3	TGTGCCAGCTCAACAGGATCGGGAAGCACAGATACGCAGTATTTT	CASSTGSGSTDTQYF
TRBV3-1	-	many	TRBJ2-3	TGTGCCAGCAGTCGCTCGGATACGCAGTATTTT	CASSRSDTQYF